Each of the 30 T cell receptor beta chains below was sequenced from the same sample in a study of T cell changes during pregnancy in multiple sclerosis. Produced via immunoSEQ multiplex PCR; TCRdb's table is partial and in-frame only. The sample comprises 65,000 to 70,000 clones, around 92% of which are singletons, and less than 2% rests with the top ten. Sequencing used peripheral blood, obtained in the third trimester of pregnancy. Source of these receptors: a female donor in good health, enrolled as a control in a pregnancy study.

In nucleotides, the CDR3 is TGTGCCAGCAGCCCCCCAGGCCTTGGGGAGACCCAGTACTTC. Translated, it gives CASSPPGLGETQYF. The rearrangement joins TRBV9 to TRBJ2-5; no firm D call. CDR3 length equals 14 residues. The V end was cut by 4 bases, the J end by 5 bases, with 15 bases between. Germline CDR1 and CDR2: SGDLS and YYNGEE.

The J gene is TRBJ1-2, the V gene TRBV7-2; TRBD1 is a possible D gene (5 bases). Germline CDR1 and CDR2: SGHTA and FQGNSA. This CDR3 contains 13 residues. Trimming took 4 bases from V and 2 from J, leaving 8 bases between them. CDR3 coding DNA: TGTGCCAGCAGCTCCAGGGTGAACTATGGCTACACCTTC. This sequence encodes CASSSRVNYGYTF.

This rearrangement joins TRBV27 to TRBJ2-3; possible D gene TRBD1, 5 bases. The ends were cut back, 6 bases at V and 0 bases at J, with 16 bases in the middle. The germline V gene has CDR1 MNHEY and CDR2 SMNVEV (reference sequence). CDR3 length: 16 amino acids. The CDR3 is CASRTRVITSTDTQYF. CDR3 DNA: TGTGCCAGCAGAACCAGGGTGATAACTAGCACAGATACGCAGTATTTT.

The chain recombines TRBV7-3 with TRBJ2-5; possible D gene TRBD2, 6 bases. The CDR3 covers 13 residues. Germline lookup yields CDR1 SGHTA and CDR2 FQGTGA. V was trimmed by 5 bases and J by 3 bases, leaving 10 bases between them. CDR3 sequence: CASSTLAEETQYF. The CDR3 nucleotides read TGTGCCAGCAGCACCTTAGCGGAAGAGACCCAGTACTTC.

The J gene is TRBJ1-1, the V gene TRBV6-1; D might be TRBD1 (6 bases). The CDR3 runs to 15 residues. The germline V gene has CDR1 MNHNS and CDR2 SASEGT. Trimming left V 6 bases short and J 3 bases short, with 17 bases between. In nucleotides, the CDR3 is TGTGCCAGCAGCGACGACAGGCCTCTGGACACTGAAGCTTTCTTT. It encodes CASSDDRPLDTEAFF.

This chain connects TRBV7-9 to TRBJ1-1; D not certain. Germline V gives CDR1 SEHNR, CDR2 FQNEAQ (reference sequence). The CDR3 runs to 13 residues. The V end was cut by 3 bases, the J end by 11 bases, with 16 bases between. For the CDR3, the DNA is TGTGCCAGCAGCTTTGACCCCCCTCTCGGGGCTTTCTTT. It codes for CASSFDPPLGAFF. The full variable domain, in which reference TRBV7-9 and TRBJ1-1 provide the parts outside the CDR3, is DTGVSQNPRHKITKRGQNVTFRCDPISEHNRLYWYRQTLGQGPEFLTYFQNEAQLEKSRLLSDRFSAERPKGSFSTLEIQRTEQGDSAMYLCASSFDPPLGAFFGQGTRLTVV.

The CDR3 DNA is TGTGCCAGCAGCCACAGGGGGTCCTACGAGCAGTACTTC. Residues: CASSHRGSYEQYF. The chain has TRBV6-5 and TRBJ2-7, with 8 bases matching TRBD1. This CDR3 is 13 amino acids long. Losses at the gene ends were 6 bases for V and 1 base for J; bases not matched to a gene: 2. The germline V gene has CDR1 MNHEY and CDR2 SVGAGI.

The genes are TRBV23-1 and TRBJ2-2; D is ambiguous. TRBV23-1 is flagged as an ORF with uncertain function. V lost 7 bases to trimming and J lost 3 bases, with 15 bases between them. The CDR3 is 15 residues long. The CDR3 DNA reads TGCGCCAGCAACGGCGAGGCTGCGGACACCGGGGAGCTGTTTTTT. It translates to CASNGEAADTGELFF.

The chain couples TRBV10-2 to TRBJ1-2; D might be TRBD1 (6 bases). CDR3 size: 15 residues. V lost 5 bases and J 9 bases, leaving 22 bases between the germline ends. Germline V CDR1 and CDR2: WSHSY, SAAADI. CDR3 residues: CASSHQPGDLSSYTF. CDR3 in DNA: TGCGCCAGCAGTCACCAACCAGGGGATCTGAGCAGCTACACCTTC.

The chain joins TRBV14 to TRBJ2-5; D ambiguous. Germline V gives CDR1 SGHDN, CDR2 FVKESK. Between the trimmed V and J ends, which lost 5 bases and 2 bases, there was a span of 9 bases. CDR3 length equals 13 residues. The CDR3 bases are TGTGCCAGCAGCTCGTTGGCTCAAGAGACCCAGTACTTC. It translates to CASSSLAQETQYF.

The chain uses TRBV28 and TRBJ2-7; TRBD2 matches at 12 bases. This CDR3 contains 15 residues. V gave up 5 bases and J gave up 2 bases; unmatched junction bases: 4. Germline assignment: CDR1 MDHEN and CDR2 SYDVKM. The DNA of the CDR3 is TGTGCCAGCAGTCCGACTAGCGGGGGACCCTACGAGCAGTACTTC. As protein: CASSPTSGGPYEQYF.

J is TRBJ2-3 and V is TRBV5-1; 8 bases fit TRBD2. The V gene's germline CDR1 is SGHRS and CDR2 YFSETQ. The CDR3 covers 14 residues. V trimming: 3 bases; J trimming: 2 bases; junction bases outside the gene matches: 2. DNA of the CDR3: TGCGCCAGCAGCTCGGGGGGGATCACAGATACGCAGTATTTT. Its protein product is CASSSGGITDTQYF.

The CDR3, as DNA: TGTGCCAGCAGCCACGGGACTAGCAGCTACAATGAGCAGTTCTTC. Translation: CASSHGTSSYNEQFF. This chain links TRBV5-8 with TRBJ2-1; 9 bases are shared with TRBD2. The V gene end was trimmed by 4 bases and the J gene end by 3 bases; junction bases not matched to a gene: 5. Germline values: CDR1 SGHTS, CDR2 YDEGEE. The length of the CDR3 is 15 residues.

The chain is built from TRBV6-5 and TRBJ2-7; TRBD2 might be the D (6 bases). V was shortened by 7 bases and J by 2 bases, with 15 bases between the two germline ends. The CDR3 runs to 14 residues. Looked up from germline, CDR1 is MNHEY and CDR2 is SVGAGI. The CDR3: CASTRLVGPYEQYF. CDR3 sequence (DNA): TGTGCCAGCACCCGACTAGTCGGCCCCTACGAGCAGTACTTC.

The chain recombines TRBV10-2 with TRBJ2-7, with TRBD1 matching over 10 bases. Germline trimming cut 6 bases from V and 4 bases from J; bases unmatched to any gene: 6. The germline gives CDR1 WSHSY, CDR2 SAAADI. The CDR3 consists of 14 residues. CDR3 sequence: CASRLGTGAYEQYF. The CDR3 DNA sequence: TGCGCCAGCAGACTCGGGACAGGGGCGTACGAGCAGTACTTC.

Written as DNA, the CDR3 is TGTGCCAGCTCACAGGGGGCCGGAGCTAACTATGGCTACACCTTC. The encoded protein is CASSQGAGANYGYTF. This chain connects TRBV18 to TRBJ1-2; 7 nucleotides line up with TRBD1. Germline V gene lookup returns CDR1 KGHSH and CDR2 LQKENI. This CDR3 spans 15 amino acids. V lost 4 bases and J lost 0; bases outside the gene matches: 5.

The rearrangement uses TRBV30 and TRBJ2-5; weak D call: TRBD1 (6 bases). Per the germline V gene, CDR1 is GTSNPN and CDR2 is SVGIG (reference sequence). Trimming cost V 1 base and J 4 bases, with 10 bases left between them. This CDR3 has 13 residues. The CDR3 DNA reads TGTGCCTGGAGTGGGATAGGGGGAGAGACCCAGTACTTC. Encoded protein: CAWSGIGGETQYF.

The CDR3 sequence: CASSRLGTQYF. The CDR3 DNA sequence: TGTGCCAGCAGCCGACTTGGGACCCAGTACTTC. The chain couples TRBV14 to TRBJ2-5, with D unclear. This CDR3 spans 11 amino acids. The V gene's germline CDR1 is SGHDN and CDR2 FVKESK. Deletions cut 4 bases from V and 7 bases from J, with 7 bases between. Based on the CDR3 plus reference TRBV14 and TRBJ2-5, the full variable domain is EAGVTQFPSHSVIEKGQTVTLRCDPISGHDNLYWYRRVMGKEIKFLLHFVKESKQDESGMPNNRFLAERTGGTYSTLKVQPAELEDSGVYFCASSRLGTQYFGPGTRLLVL.

The chain employs TRBV4-3 and TRBJ2-7; 10 nucleotides agree with TRBD2. CDR1 and CDR2 from the germline V gene are LGHNA and YSLEER. There are 18 residues in the CDR3. Trimming at V came to 1 base and at J to 3 bases, leaving 12 bases not matched to a gene. DNA for the CDR3: TGCGCCAGCAGCCAAGCGGGGGGGGTAGCGGGAGGTTGCTACGAGCAGTACTTC. Its protein is CASSQAGGVAGGCYEQYF.

This chain joins TRBV27 and TRBJ2-2, with D possibly matching TRBD2 (6 bases). The germline V and J ends were trimmed by 5 bases and 5 bases, with 27 bases remaining between them. Germline values: CDR1 MNHEY, CDR2 SMNVEV (reference sequence). There are 19 residues in the CDR3. This CDR3 reads CASSTYRETRSRGTGELFF. The CDR3 DNA follows: TGTGCCAGCAGTACATATCGAGAGACTAGGAGTAGAGGAACCGGGGAGCTGTTTTTT.

About this clone: One junction end disagrees with the germline gene, perhaps due to a read error. This chain connects TRBV28 to TRBJ2-7; D is possibly TRBD1 (6 bases). This CDR3 region has 14 residues. CDR1 and CDR2 (germline): MDHEN, SYDVKM. The DNA for the CDR3 is TGTGCCAGCAGGGGGACCGGGACACCTGGAGATAGGCACTTC. It yields the protein CASRGTGTPGDRHF.

The chain employs TRBV29-1 and TRBJ1-2, with TRBD1 identical over 8 bases. J was trimmed by 0 bases and V by 6 bases; bases with no gene match: 3. The CDR3 runs to 13 residues. Looked up from germline, CDR1 is SQVTM and CDR2 is ANQGSEA. This chain's CDR3 is CSVMTGANYGYTF. Written as DNA, the CDR3 is TGCAGCGTCATGACAGGGGCTAACTATGGCTACACCTTC.

This clone was observed a handful of times. Other DNA sequences in the same sample also yield this CDR3. This chain connects TRBV7-3 to TRBJ1-1; possible D gene TRBD1, 5 bases. V shed 1 base and J shed 5 bases, with 8 bases lying between them. Germline V gene data show CDR1 as SGHTA and CDR2 as FQGTGA. CDR3 length equals 13 residues. The CDR3 DNA reads TGTGCCAGCAGCTTAAGGGGGGATACTGAAGCTTTCTTT. Translated, it gives CASSLRGDTEAFF.

This clone has only a few counts. This sample also contains other DNA sequences that code for the same CDR3. V usage is TRBV2 and J usage is TRBJ1-1, with TRBD1 matching 8 bases. J gave up 3 bases and V 4 bases, and 1 base lay outside the gene matches. The germline CDR1 and CDR2 sequences are SNHLY and FYNNEI. CDR3 length: 13 residues. The CDR3 DNA sequence: TGTGCCAGCAGTGCAGGGGGCCACACTGAAGCTTTCTTT. As protein: CASSAGGHTEAFF. The full variable domain, completed using reference TRBV2 and TRBJ1-1, is EPEVTQTPSHQVTQMGQEVILRCVPISNHLYFYWYRQILGQKVEFLVSFYNNEISEKSEIFDDQFSVERPDGSNFTLKIRSTKLEDSAMYFCASSAGGHTEAFFGQGTRLTVV.

CDR3 protein: CASSLSSRTSSYNEQFF. The CDR3 bases are TGTGCCAGCAGCTTAAGTTCGAGAACCTCTTCATACAATGAGCAGTTCTTC. The chain is built from TRBV7-2 and TRBJ2-1; D uncertain. The V end was cut by 2 bases, the J end by 4 bases, with 18 bases between. In germline, CDR1 is SGHTA, CDR2 FQGNSA. The CDR3 runs 17 residues. Using reference TRBV7-2 and TRBJ2-1 for the parts outside the CDR3, the full variable domain is GAGVSQSPSNKVTEKGKDVELRCDPISGHTALYWYRQSLGQGLEFLIYFQGNSAPDKSGLPSDRFSAERTGGSVSTLTIQRTQQEDSAVYLCASSLSSRTSSYNEQFFGPGTRLTVL.

The V and J genes are TRBV5-4 and TRBJ1-6, with D uncertain. With 6 bases removed from V and 8 bases from J, the gap between germline ends came to 9 bases. Germline CDR1 is SGHNT and CDR2 is YYREEE (reference sequence). This CDR3 is built from 12 residues. CDR3 sequence reads: CASNPRDSPLHF. The CDR3 bases are TGTGCCAGCAATCCACGGGATTCACCCCTCCACTTT.

This sequence joins TRBV19 and TRBJ1-5; perhaps TRBD1 as D (5 bases). The V and J ends lost 6 bases and 2 bases respectively, with 14 bases between them. The CDR3 runs to 15 residues. Germline CDR1 LNHDA, CDR2 SQIVND (reference sequence). The CDR3 here is CASRRAGDGNQPQHF. The CDR3 DNA is TGTGCCAGTAGACGGGCGGGGGACGGCAATCAGCCCCAGCATTTT.

The gene calls are TRBV7-2 and TRBJ1-2; D possibly corresponds to TRBD1 (5 bases). Germline V lookup: CDR1 SGHTA, CDR2 FQGNSA. This CDR3 contains 13 residues. Trimming removed 5 bases at V and 5 bases at J, with 12 bases between. The CDR3 sequence is CASSPGAVYGYTF. In DNA, the CDR3 is TGTGCCAGCAGCCCTGGGGCCGTATATGGCTACACCTTC.

The rearrangement links TRBV5-1 to TRBJ2-5; 11 nucleotides line up with TRBD2. Germline trimming cut 6 bases from V and 3 bases from J; bases unmatched to any gene: 7. Looked up from germline, CDR1 is SGHRS and CDR2 is YFSETQ. There are 15 residues in the CDR3. CDR3 protein: CASTSSGGSEETQYF. The CDR3 DNA follows: TGCGCCAGCACCTCTAGCGGGGGGTCGGAAGAGACCCAGTACTTC.

V usage is TRBV11-3 and J usage is TRBJ2-2, with TRBD2 as a possible D gene (5 bases). CDR1 and CDR2 (germline): SGHNT, YENEEA. V was pared by 5 bases and J by 7 bases, with 8 bases between. The CDR3 covers 12 residues. CDR3 sequence: CASSPRVGELFF. In nucleotides, the CDR3 is TGTGCCAGCAGCCCGCGGGTCGGGGAGCTGTTTTTT.